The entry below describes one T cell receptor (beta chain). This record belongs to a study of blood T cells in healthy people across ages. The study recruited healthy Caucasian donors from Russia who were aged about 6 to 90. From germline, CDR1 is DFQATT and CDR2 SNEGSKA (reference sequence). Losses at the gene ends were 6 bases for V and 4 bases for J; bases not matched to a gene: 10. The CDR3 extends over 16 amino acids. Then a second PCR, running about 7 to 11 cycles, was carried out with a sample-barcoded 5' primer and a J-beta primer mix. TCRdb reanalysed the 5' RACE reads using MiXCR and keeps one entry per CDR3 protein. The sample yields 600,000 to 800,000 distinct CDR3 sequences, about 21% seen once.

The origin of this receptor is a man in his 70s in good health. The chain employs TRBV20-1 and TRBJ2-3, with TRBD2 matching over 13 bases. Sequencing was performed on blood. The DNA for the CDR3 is TGCAGTGCGCGGCCAGATACTAGCGGGAGGGCAGATACGCAGTATTTT. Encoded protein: CSARPDTSGRADTQYF.